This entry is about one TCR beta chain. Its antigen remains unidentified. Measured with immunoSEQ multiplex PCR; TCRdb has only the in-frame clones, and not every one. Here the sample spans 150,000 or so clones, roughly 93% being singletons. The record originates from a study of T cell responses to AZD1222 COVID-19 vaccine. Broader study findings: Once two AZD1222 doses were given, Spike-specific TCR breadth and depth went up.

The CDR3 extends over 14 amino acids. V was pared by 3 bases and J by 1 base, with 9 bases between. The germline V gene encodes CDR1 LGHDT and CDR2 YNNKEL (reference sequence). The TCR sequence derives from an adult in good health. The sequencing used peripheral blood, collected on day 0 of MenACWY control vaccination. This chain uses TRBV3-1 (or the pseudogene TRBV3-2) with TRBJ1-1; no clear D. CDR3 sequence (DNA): TGTGCCAGCAGCCACCCCGCAGCGAACACTGAAGCTTTCTTT. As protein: CASSHPAANTEAFF.